This T cell receptor (beta chain) was observed in a study of blood T cell repertoires in COVID-19. Study at large: Collection of acute and convalescent COVID-19 samples took place in the United States, Italy and Spain. PBMCs, B-cell-depleted T cells, or T cells were the source of the cDNA or gDNA that made up the material.

J was trimmed by 7 bases and V by 6 bases; bases with no gene match: 12. The CDR3 contains 16 residues. Germline lookup yields CDR1 MDHEN and CDR2 SYDVKM. In the original analysis: Reference gene primer amplification gave nucleated cell count estimates. The table came from immunoSEQ multiplex PCR; TCRdb's copy has only in-frame clones and leaves some out. D and trimming come from the DNA, and the V and J calls and clone size come from that table. Of around 400,000 clones listed, around 90% are singletons. The source is a man aged 40-50 years with acute or convalescent COVID-19. Sequences were obtained from peripheral blood. The chain combines TRBV28 with TRBJ2-2, with TRBD2 matching over 9 bases. CDR3 loop: CASSPWASGAGGELFF. In DNA, the CDR3 is TGTGCCAGCAGCCCCTGGGCTAGCGGGGCGGGCGGGGAGCTGTTTTTT.